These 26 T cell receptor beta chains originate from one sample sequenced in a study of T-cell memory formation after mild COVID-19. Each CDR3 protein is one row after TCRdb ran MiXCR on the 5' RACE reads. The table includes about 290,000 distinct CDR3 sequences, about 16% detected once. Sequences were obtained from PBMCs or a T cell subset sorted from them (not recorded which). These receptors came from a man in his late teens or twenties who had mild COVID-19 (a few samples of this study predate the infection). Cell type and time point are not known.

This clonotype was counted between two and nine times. The CDR3 DNA sequence: TGTGCCAGCAGCCAAGGGGCTCGAGGGGAAAAACTGTTTTTT. It is translated as CASSQGARGEKLFF. The chain combines TRBV3-1 with TRBJ1-4, with D unclear. CDR1 is LGHDT, CDR2 YNNKEL, per germline (reference sequence). V was trimmed by 1 base and J by 8 bases, leaving 11 bases between them. The CDR3 is made up of 14 amino acids.

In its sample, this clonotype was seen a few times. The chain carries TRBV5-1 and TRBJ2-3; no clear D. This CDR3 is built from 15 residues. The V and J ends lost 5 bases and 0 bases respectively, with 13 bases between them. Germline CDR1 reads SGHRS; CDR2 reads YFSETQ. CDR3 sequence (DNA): TGCGCCAGCAGAAAGTTGTTGGTTAGCACAGATACGCAGTATTTT. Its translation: CASRKLLVSTDTQYF.

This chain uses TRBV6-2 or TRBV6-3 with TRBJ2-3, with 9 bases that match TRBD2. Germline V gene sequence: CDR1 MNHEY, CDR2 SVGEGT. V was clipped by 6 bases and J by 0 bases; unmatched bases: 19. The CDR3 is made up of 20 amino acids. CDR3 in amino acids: CASRRRGGRTLPSSTDTQYF. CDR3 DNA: TGTGCCAGCAGGAGGCGGGGGGGCCGAACCTTACCTTCTAGCACAGATACGCAGTATTTT.

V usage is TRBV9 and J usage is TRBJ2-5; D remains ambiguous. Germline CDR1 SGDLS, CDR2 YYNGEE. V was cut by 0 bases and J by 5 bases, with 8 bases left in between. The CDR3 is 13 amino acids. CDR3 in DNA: TGTGCCAGCAGCGTAGAGTTGGAGGAGACCCAGTACTTC. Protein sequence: CASSVELEETQYF.

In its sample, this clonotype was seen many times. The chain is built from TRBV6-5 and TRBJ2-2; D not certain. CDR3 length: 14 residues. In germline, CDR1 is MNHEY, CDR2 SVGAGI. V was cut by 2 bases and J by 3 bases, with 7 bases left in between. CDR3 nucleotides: TGTGCCAGCAGTTACGAGTCGTACACCGGGGAGCTGTTTTTT. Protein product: CASSYESYTGELFF.

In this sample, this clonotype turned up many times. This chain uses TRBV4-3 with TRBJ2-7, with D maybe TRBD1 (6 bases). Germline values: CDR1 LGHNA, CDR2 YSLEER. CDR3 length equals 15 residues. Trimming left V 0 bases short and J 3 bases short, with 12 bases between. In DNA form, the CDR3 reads TGCGCCAGCAGCCAAGATAGGGCAGGGGTCTACGAGCAGTACTTC. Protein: CASSQDRAGVYEQYF.

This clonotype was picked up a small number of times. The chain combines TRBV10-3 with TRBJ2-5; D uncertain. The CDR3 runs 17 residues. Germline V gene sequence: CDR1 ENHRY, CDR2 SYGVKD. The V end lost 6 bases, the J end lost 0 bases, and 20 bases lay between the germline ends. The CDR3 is CAISGSIAFLNQETQYF. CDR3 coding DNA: TGTGCCATCAGCGGATCCATCGCTTTCTTAAACCAAGAGACCCAGTACTTC.

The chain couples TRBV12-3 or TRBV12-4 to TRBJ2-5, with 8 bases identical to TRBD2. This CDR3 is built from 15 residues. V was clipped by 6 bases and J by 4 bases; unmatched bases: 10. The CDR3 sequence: CASRTSGLARETQYF. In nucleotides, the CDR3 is TGTGCCAGCAGAACCAGTGGACTAGCACGAGAGACCCAGTACTTC.

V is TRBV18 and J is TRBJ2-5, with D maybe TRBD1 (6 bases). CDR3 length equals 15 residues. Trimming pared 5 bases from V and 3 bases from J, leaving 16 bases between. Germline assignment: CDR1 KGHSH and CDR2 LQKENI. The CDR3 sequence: CASSAQQGSKETQYF. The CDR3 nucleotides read TGTGCCAGCTCAGCGCAACAGGGATCTAAAGAGACCCAGTACTTC.

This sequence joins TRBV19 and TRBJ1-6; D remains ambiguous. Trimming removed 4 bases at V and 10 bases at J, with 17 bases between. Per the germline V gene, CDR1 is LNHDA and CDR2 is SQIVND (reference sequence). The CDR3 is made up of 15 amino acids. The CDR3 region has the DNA TGTGCCAGTAGTACCCAAGGAGCGCCGAACTCACCCCTCCACTTT. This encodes CASSTQGAPNSPLHF.

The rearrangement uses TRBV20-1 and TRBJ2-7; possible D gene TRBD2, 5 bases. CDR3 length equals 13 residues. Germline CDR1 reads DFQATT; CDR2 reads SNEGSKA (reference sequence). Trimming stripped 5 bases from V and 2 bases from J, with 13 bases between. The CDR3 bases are TGCAGTGCTCCTCGGACTGGAGCCTACGAGCAGTACTTC. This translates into CSAPRTGAYEQYF.

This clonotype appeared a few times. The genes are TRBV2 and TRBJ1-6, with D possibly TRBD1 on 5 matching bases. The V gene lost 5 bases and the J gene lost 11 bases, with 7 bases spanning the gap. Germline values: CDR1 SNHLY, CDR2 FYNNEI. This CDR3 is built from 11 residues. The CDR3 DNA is TGTGCCAGCAGTCCAGGGACACCCCTCCACTTT. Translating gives CASSPGTPLHF.

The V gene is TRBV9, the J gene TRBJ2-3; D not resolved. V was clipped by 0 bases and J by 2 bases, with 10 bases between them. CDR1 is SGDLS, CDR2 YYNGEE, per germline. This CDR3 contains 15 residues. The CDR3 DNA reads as TGTGCCAGCAGCGTAGTAACGACCCCCACAGATACGCAGTATTTT. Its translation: CASSVVTTPTDTQYF.

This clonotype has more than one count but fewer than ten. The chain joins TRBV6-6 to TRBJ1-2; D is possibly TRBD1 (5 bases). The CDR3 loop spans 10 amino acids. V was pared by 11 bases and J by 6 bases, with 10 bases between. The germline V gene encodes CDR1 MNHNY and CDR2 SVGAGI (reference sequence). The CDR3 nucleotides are TGTGCCGGATTGGGGGATGGCTACACCTTC. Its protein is CAGLGDGYTF.

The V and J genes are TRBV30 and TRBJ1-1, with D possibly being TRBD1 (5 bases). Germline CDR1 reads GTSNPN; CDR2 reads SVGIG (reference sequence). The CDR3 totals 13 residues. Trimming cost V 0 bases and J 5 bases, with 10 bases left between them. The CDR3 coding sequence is TGTGCCTGGAGTGTCGTCGGGGGGACTGAAGCTTTCTTT. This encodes CAWSVVGGTEAFF.

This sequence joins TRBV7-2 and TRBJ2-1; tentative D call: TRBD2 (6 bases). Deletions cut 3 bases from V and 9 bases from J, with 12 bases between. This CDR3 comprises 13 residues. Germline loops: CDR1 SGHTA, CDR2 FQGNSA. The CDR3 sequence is CASSLPPAGEQFF. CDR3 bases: TGTGCCAGCAGCTTGCCGCCAGCGGGTGAGCAGTTCTTC.

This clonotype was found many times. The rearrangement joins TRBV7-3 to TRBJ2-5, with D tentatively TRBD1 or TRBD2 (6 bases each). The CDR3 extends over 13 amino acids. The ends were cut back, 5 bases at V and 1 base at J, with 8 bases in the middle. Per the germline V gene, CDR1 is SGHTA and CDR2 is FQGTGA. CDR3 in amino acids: CASSPGAQETQYF. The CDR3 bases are TGTGCCAGCAGCCCGGGGGCCCAAGAGACCCAGTACTTC.

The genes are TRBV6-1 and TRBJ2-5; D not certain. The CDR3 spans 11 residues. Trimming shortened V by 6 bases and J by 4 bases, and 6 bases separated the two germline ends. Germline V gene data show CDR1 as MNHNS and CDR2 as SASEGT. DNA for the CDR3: TGTGCCAGCAGGACCCCAGAGACCCAGTACTTC. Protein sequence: CASRTPETQYF.

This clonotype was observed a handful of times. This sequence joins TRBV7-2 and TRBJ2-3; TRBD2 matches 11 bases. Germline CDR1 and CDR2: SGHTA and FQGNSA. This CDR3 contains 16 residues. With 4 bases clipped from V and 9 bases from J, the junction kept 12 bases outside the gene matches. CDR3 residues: CASSYFLAGGEATQYF. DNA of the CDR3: TGTGCCAGCAGCTACTTCTTAGCGGGGGGGGAGGCCACGCAGTATTTT.

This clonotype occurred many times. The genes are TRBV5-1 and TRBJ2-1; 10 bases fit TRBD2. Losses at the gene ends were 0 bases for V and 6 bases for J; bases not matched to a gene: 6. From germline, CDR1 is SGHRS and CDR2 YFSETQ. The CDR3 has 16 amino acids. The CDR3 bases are TGCGCCAGCAGCTTGGCTCTAGCGGGGGCTTTCAATGAGCAGTTCTTC. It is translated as CASSLALAGAFNEQFF.

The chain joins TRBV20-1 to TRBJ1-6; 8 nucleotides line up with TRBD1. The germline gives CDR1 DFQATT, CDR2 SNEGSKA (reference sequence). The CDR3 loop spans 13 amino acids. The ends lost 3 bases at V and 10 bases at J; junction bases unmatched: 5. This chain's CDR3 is CSARADRDSPLHF. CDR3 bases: TGCAGTGCTAGGGCGGACAGGGACTCACCCCTCCACTTT.

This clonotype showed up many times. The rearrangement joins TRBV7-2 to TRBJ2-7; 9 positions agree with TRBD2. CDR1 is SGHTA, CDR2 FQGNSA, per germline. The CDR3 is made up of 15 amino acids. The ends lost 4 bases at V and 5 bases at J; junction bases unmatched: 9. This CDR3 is CASSSSGTSMHEQYF. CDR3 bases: TGTGCCAGCAGCTCTAGCGGGACTAGCATGCACGAGCAGTACTTC.

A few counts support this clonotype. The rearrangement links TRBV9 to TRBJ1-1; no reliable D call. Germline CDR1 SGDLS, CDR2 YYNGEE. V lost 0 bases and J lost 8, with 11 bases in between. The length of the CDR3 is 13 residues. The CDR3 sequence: CASSVATREEAFF. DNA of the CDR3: TGTGCCAGCAGCGTAGCTACAAGGGAAGAAGCTTTCTTT.

CDR3: CSALHGTGVGEQYF. In DNA, the CDR3 is TGCAGTGCTCTACATGGGACAGGGGTAGGCGAGCAGTACTTC. The chain has TRBV20-1 and TRBJ2-7; TRBD1 agrees at 10 bases. Germline-derived CDR1 and CDR2 are DFQATT and SNEGSKA (reference sequence). The CDR3 totals 14 residues. The trim removed 5 bases at V and 6 bases at J, leaving 10 bases unmatched.

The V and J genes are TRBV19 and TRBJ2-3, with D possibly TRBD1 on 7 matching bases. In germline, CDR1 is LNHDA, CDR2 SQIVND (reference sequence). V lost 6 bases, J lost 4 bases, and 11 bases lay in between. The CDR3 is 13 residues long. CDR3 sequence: CASSDREADTQYF. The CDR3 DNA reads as TGTGCCAGTAGCGACAGGGAGGCAGATACGCAGTATTTT.

In nucleotides, the CDR3 is TGTGCCAGCAGTTACCGGACAGGGGGCTACAATGAGCAGTTCTTC. Translated: CASSYRTGGYNEQFF. This chain joins TRBV6-5 and TRBJ2-1; 10 nucleotides line up with TRBD1. Germline loops: CDR1 MNHEY, CDR2 SVGAGI. The V and J ends lost 2 bases and 3 bases, in that order; junction bases with no gene match: 1. This CDR3 has 15 residues.